This T cell receptor (beta chain) appears in the sequencing data of a study of blood T cell repertoires in COVID-19. Study details: Sites in the United States, Italy and Spain provided acute and convalescent COVID-19 samples. In each case, the material was cDNA or gDNA derived from T cells, B-cell-depleted T cells, or PBMCs.

Per the original data handling: It was from reference gene primer amplification that nucleated cell counts were estimated. TCRdb keeps only in-frame clones here, not all; method: immunoSEQ multiplex PCR. V and J calls plus clone size are reproduced from that table; the DNA served to infer D and trimming. The table lists some 100,000 clones, about 81% of them singletons, with 10% to 15% in the top ten. Sequencing was performed on peripheral blood. This TCR derives from a human donor in a cohort sampled during active COVID-19.

In nucleotides, the CDR3 is TGCAGTGCTAGTTCTAGGGCAGGGCACACCGGGGAGCTGTTTTTT. It specifies CSASSRAGHTGELFF. The chain uses TRBV20-1 and TRBJ2-2; possible D gene TRBD1, 5 bases. The CDR3 is made up of 15 amino acids. Trimming shortened V by 3 bases and J by 3 bases, and 14 bases separated the two germline ends. Germline V gene sequence: CDR1 DFQATT, CDR2 SNEGSKA (reference sequence).